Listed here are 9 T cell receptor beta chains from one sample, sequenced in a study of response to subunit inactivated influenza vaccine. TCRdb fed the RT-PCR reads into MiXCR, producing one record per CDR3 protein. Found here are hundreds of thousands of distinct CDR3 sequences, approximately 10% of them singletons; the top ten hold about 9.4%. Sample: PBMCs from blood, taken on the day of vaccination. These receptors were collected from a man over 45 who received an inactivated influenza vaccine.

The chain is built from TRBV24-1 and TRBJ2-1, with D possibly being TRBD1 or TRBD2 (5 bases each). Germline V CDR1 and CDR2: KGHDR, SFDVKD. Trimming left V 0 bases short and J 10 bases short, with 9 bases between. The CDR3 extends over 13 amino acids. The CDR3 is CATSDLLGDEQFF. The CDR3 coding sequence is TGTGCCACCAGTGATTTGCTGGGGGACGAGCAGTTCTTC.

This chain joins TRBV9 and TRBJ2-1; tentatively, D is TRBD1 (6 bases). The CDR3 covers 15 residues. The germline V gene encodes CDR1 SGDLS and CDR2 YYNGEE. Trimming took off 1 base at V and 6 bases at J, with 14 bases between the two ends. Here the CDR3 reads CASSVTGLGRNEQFF. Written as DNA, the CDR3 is TGTGCCAGCAGCGTAACAGGGCTGGGACGCAATGAGCAGTTCTTC. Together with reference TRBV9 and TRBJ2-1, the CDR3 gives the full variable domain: DSGVTQTPKHLITATGQRVTLRCSPRSGDLSVYWYQQSLDQGLQFLIQYYNGEERAKGNILERFSAQQFPDLHSELNLSSLELGDSALYFCASSVTGLGRNEQFFGPGTRLTVL.

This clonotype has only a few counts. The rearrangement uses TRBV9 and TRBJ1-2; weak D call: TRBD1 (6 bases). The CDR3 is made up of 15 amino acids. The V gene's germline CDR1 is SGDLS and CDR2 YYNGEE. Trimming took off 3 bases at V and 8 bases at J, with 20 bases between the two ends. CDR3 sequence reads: CASSANPSGGVGYTF. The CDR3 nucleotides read TGTGCCAGCAGCGCCAATCCCTCGGGGGGCGTGGGCTACACCTTC.

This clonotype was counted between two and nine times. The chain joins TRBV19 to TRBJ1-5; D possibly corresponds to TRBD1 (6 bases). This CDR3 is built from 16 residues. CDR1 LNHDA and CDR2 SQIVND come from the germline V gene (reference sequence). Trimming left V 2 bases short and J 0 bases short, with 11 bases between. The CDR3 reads CASSITTGDSNQPQHF. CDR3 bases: TGTGCCAGTAGTATAACGACAGGAGATAGCAATCAGCCCCAGCATTTT.

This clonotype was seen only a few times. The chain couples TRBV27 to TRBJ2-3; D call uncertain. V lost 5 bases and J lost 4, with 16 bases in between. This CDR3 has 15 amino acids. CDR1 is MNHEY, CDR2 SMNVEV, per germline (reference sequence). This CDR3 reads CASSHTLRLADTQYF. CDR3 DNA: TGTGCCAGCAGTCACACCCTTCGACTGGCAGATACGCAGTATTTT.

CDR3 DNA: TGTGCCAGCAGCTTGCTATCTGGGTCCGGGGCCAACGTCCTGACTTTC. As protein: CASSLLSGSGANVLTF. This chain connects TRBV5-6 to TRBJ2-6; D is unresolved. The CDR3 consists of 16 residues. CDR1 and CDR2 from the germline V gene are SGHDT and YYEEEE. V was pared by 1 base and J by 4 bases, with 12 bases between.

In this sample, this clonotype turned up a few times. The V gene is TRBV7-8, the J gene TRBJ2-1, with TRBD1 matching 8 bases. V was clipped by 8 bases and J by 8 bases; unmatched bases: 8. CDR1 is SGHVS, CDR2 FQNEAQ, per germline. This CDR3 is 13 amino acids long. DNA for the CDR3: TGTGCCAGCGGAGAGACAGGGGCCTATGAGCAGTTCTTC. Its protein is CASGETGAYEQFF.

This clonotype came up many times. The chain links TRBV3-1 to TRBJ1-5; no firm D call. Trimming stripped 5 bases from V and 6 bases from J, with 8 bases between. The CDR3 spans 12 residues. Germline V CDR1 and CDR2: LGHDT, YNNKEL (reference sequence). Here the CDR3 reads CASSKGFQPQHF. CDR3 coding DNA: TGTGCCAGCAGCAAAGGGTTTCAGCCCCAGCATTTT.

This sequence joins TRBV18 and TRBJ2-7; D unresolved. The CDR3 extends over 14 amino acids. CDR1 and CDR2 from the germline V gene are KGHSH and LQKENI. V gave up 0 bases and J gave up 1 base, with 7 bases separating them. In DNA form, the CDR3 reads TGTGCCAGCTCACCACCTGAAGGTTCCTACGAGCAGTACTTC. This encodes CASSPPEGSYEQYF.